This T cell receptor (beta chain) derives from a study of blood T cell repertoires in COVID-19. In the study overall: Samples representing acute and convalescent COVID-19 were sourced from the United States, Italy and Spain. The analysed material was cDNA or gDNA that came from T cells, B-cell-depleted T cells, or PBMCs.

Per the original methods: Using reference gene primer amplification, nucleated cell counts were estimated. Profiling relied on immunoSEQ multiplex PCR, and the TCRdb table lists in-frame clones only, not all of them. That table supplies the V and J calls and clone size; D and trimming were determined from the DNA. The profile shows roughly 230,000 clones, roughly 84% of them singletons. V lost 1 base and J lost 7, with 10 bases in between. The CDR3 totals 13 residues. The V gene's germline CDR1 is SGHAT and CDR2 FQDESV (reference sequence). The receptor was isolated from a man aged 35 to 55 with acute or convalescent COVID-19. The chain joins TRBV11-1 to TRBJ1-1, with a weak D call TRBD1 (6 bases). The material sequenced was peripheral blood. The CDR3 DNA reads as TGTGCCAGCAGCTTAGACAGGGCGGGTGAAGCTTTCTTT. Its translation: CASSLDRAGEAFF.